The 7 T cell receptor beta chains in this list originate from one sample, sequenced in a study of blood T cell repertoires in COVID-19. Profiling relied on immunoSEQ multiplex PCR, and the TCRdb table lists in-frame clones only, not all of them. Among some 190,000 clones listed, about 80% were seen once. The sample was PBMCs or T cells enriched from blood (not recorded which). The receptors stem from a man aged 55 to 69 who had been exposed to COVID-19.

This sequence joins TRBV7-9 and TRBJ2-2, with 9 bases matching TRBD2. V lost 5 bases to trimming and J lost 8 bases; unmatched junction nucleotides: 3. Germline V gives CDR1 SEHNR, CDR2 FQNEAQ (reference sequence). This CDR3 comprises 13 residues. The CDR3 nucleotides read TGTGCCAGCAGCGCAGGACTAGCGGGGGAGCTGTTTTTT. It yields the protein CASSAGLAGELFF.

V is TRBV5-1 and J is TRBJ1-6; possible D gene TRBD1, 5 bases. V was trimmed by 4 bases and J by 13 bases, leaving 21 bases between them. Germline CDR1 SGHRS, CDR2 YFSETQ. There are 15 residues in the CDR3. CDR3 in amino acids: CASSLAVGRAAPLHF. The DNA for the CDR3 is TGCGCCAGCAGCCTGGCGGTGGGGCGCGCGGCGCCCCTCCACTTT.

The DNA for the CDR3 is TGCGCCAGCAGCCTCCAACTAGCGGGAGGGCTGGGGGAGACCCAGTACTTC. Protein product: CASSLQLAGGLGETQYF. The rearrangement links TRBV5-1 to TRBJ2-5, with TRBD2 matching over 13 bases. V lost 4 bases to trimming and J lost 5 bases; unmatched junction nucleotides: 11. CDR3 length: 17 residues. Germline CDR1 SGHRS, CDR2 YFSETQ. Full variable domain (remainder filled in from reference TRBV5-1 and TRBJ2-5): KAGVTQTPRYLIKTRGQQVTLSCSPISGHRSVSWYQQTPGQGLQFLFEYFSETQRNKGNFPGRFSGRQFSNSRSEMNVSTLELGDSALYLCASSLQLAGGLGETQYFGPGTRLLVL.

The chain combines TRBV7-6 with TRBJ2-2; 9 positions agree with TRBD2. The CDR3 length is 16 residues. Germline CDR1 is SGHVS and CDR2 is FNYEAQ. The ends lost 1 base at V and 6 bases at J; junction bases unmatched: 6. CDR3 nucleotides: TGTGCCAGCAGCTTAGGGGCGGGACTAGCCCCCGGGGAGCTGTTTTTT. Amino acid sequence: CASSLGAGLAPGELFF.

J is TRBJ2-1 and V is TRBV7-8; 8 bases are shared with TRBD1. Germline lookup yields CDR1 SGHVS and CDR2 FQNEAQ. The CDR3 runs 17 residues. With V trimmed by 2 bases and J by 0 bases, 6 bases remained unmatched. In DNA form, the CDR3 reads TGTGCCAGCAGCTTATGGTGGCAGGGGGCCTCCTACAATGAGCAGTTCTTC. It yields the protein CASSLWWQGASYNEQFF.

The V gene is TRBV4-3, the J gene TRBJ1-2, with a tentative D call TRBD1 (5 bases). The germline CDR1 and CDR2 sequences are LGHNA and YSLEER. The CDR3 has 13 amino acids. The germline V and J ends were trimmed by 0 bases and 4 bases, with 6 bases remaining between them. In DNA form, the CDR3 reads TGCGCCAGCAGCCAAGATGGGGCCTATGGCTACACCTTC. Translation: CASSQDGAYGYTF.

The chain employs TRBV7-9 and TRBJ1-1; unclear D gene. Germline CDR1 reads SEHNR; CDR2 reads FQNEAQ (reference sequence). Trimming left V 5 bases short and J 2 bases short, with 9 bases between. The CDR3 is 13 amino acids. CDR3 coding DNA: TGTGCCAGCAGCCTCACAGACAACACTGAAGCTTTCTTT. It encodes CASSLTDNTEAFF.